Below, 16 T cell receptor beta chains from the same sample are listed, as sequenced in a study of Graves' ophthalmopathy and Graves' hyperthyroidism. Beta-chain TCR CDR3 regions were amplified from RNA transcripts. HTBI-primed first-round RT-PCR preceded second-round multiplex PCR. TCRdb analysed the multiplex PCR reads with MiXCR anew, one entry per CDR3 protein. Here the sample spans just over 400,000 distinct CDR3 sequences, under 25% being singletons. The sample comprised peripheral blood. The receptors derive from a woman between 18 and 30 years old with stable Graves' hyperthyroidism.

In this sample, this clonotype turned up many times. V and J are TRBV25-1 and TRBJ2-7, with D uncertain. Per the germline V gene, CDR1 is MGHDK and CDR2 is SYGVNS. The CDR3 has 15 amino acids. Trimming removed 2 bases at V and 1 base at J, with 12 bases between. This CDR3 reads CASSEAELGSYEQYF. The CDR3 DNA reads TGTGCCAGCAGTGAAGCGGAGCTCGGGTCCTACGAGCAGTACTTC.

The chain is built from TRBV11-2 and TRBJ2-2; 12 bases agree with TRBD1. The germline V gene has CDR1 SGHAT and CDR2 FQNNGV. This CDR3 has 17 amino acids. V gave up 3 bases and J gave up 7 bases; unmatched junction bases: 9. The CDR3 spells CASSFRWDRGRIGELFF. CDR3 DNA sequence: TGTGCCAGCAGCTTCCGATGGGACAGGGGGCGTATCGGGGAGCTGTTTTTT.

This clonotype was seen at least ten times. V gene TRBV5-1 combines with J gene TRBJ2-5, with D perhaps matching TRBD2 (5 bases). Between the trimmed V and J ends, which lost 0 bases and 6 bases, there was a span of 6 bases. This CDR3 has 12 residues. The germline CDR1 and CDR2 sequences are SGHRS and YFSETQ. The CDR3 is CASSLAGKTQYF. CDR3 DNA: TGCGCCAGCAGCTTGGCGGGGAAGACCCAGTACTTC.

Written as DNA, the CDR3 is TGTGCCAGCACCCACGGGGGGCATTCACCCCTCCACTTT. Its protein is CASTHGGHSPLHF. The chain recombines TRBV11-3 with TRBJ1-6, with D possibly TRBD1 on 6 matching bases. Germline V gives CDR1 SGHNT, CDR2 YENEEA. Trimming took off 7 bases at V and 8 bases at J, with 12 bases between the two ends. This CDR3 region has 13 residues. Full variable domain (rest looked up from reference TRBV11-3 and TRBJ1-6): EAGVVQSPRYKIIEKKQPVAFWCNPISGHNTLYWYLQNLGQGPELLIRYENEEAVDDSQLPKDRFSAERLKGVDSTLKIQPAELGDSAVYLCASTHGGHSPLHFGNGTRLTVT.

This clonotype was found many times. V and J are TRBV6-2 or TRBV6-3 and TRBJ2-7, with TRBD2 identical over 11 bases. After removal of 6 bases from V and 9 bases from J, the junction contained 7 bases not matched to a gene. Germline V gene lookup returns CDR1 MNHEY and CDR2 SVGEGT. The CDR3 is 13 residues long. The CDR3 spells CASRMGLAVVQYF. Written as DNA, the CDR3 is TGTGCCAGCAGGATGGGACTAGCGGTCGTGCAGTACTTC.

V gene TRBV20-1 combines with J gene TRBJ1-1; D is unresolved. The CDR3 has 11 residues. The germline V and J ends were trimmed by 0 bases and 12 bases, with 11 bases remaining between them. Germline CDR1 DFQATT, CDR2 SNEGSKA (reference sequence). In DNA, the CDR3 is TGCAGTGCTAGAGATAAGAGGCGGCCTTTCTTT. It yields the protein CSARDKRRPFF.

This clonotype was detected many times. The chain joins TRBV20-1 to TRBJ1-2; D unresolved. The CDR3 loop spans 16 amino acids. The V and J ends lost 5 bases and 4 bases respectively, with 23 bases between them. Per germline, CDR1 DFQATT and CDR2 SNEGSKA (reference sequence). CDR3 sequence (DNA): TGCAGTGCTTGGCAGGATACCCCGTCAAATTCCTATGGCTACACCTTC. Protein sequence: CSAWQDTPSNSYGYTF.

In this sample, this clonotype turned up many times. This sequence joins TRBV4-2 and TRBJ2-5; 7 nucleotides match TRBD2. The V gene's germline CDR1 is LGHNA and CDR2 YNFKEQ. The ends lost 4 bases at V and 3 bases at J; junction bases unmatched: 2. CDR3 length equals 13 residues. Written as DNA, the CDR3 is TGTGCCAGCAGCCCCAGCGGGGAAGAGACCCAGTACTTC. Translated, it gives CASSPSGEETQYF.

This clonotype was seen a single time. The chain couples TRBV27 to TRBJ1-1; 7 bases line up with TRBD1. The CDR3 runs 15 residues. The V and J ends lost 5 bases and 6 bases, in that order; junction bases with no gene match: 12. Germline CDR1 reads MNHEY; CDR2 reads SMNVEV (reference sequence). The CDR3 DNA is TGTGCCAGCAGTCCCCACAGGGGAGAGTCTCCTGAAGCTTTCTTT. Amino acids: CASSPHRGESPEAFF.

Ten or more counts support this clonotype. V and J are TRBV7-9 and TRBJ2-2, with D hard to call. CDR3 size: 13 residues. V lost 1 base and J 7 bases, leaving 7 bases between the germline ends. The V gene's germline CDR1 is SEHNR and CDR2 FQNEAQ (reference sequence). In nucleotides, the CDR3 is TGTGCCAGCAGCTTAGTCGAGGTCGGGGAGCTGTTTTTT. It specifies CASSLVEVGELFF.

This clonotype has just a few counts. A read error may be the cause here, since a much bigger clone is one base away. The chain carries TRBV25-1 and TRBJ2-5; tentatively, D is TRBD1 (6 bases). The CDR3 has 13 residues. CDR1 and CDR2 from the germline V gene are MGHDK and SYGVNS. The CDR3 sequence: CASSETGKETQCF. The CDR3 bases are TGTGCCAGCAGTGAAACAGGGAAAGAGACCCAGTGCTTC.

There are many counts of this clonotype. The J gene is TRBJ1-2, the V gene TRBV5-5; D remains unclear. The ends were cut back, 0 bases at V and 8 bases at J, with 20 bases in the middle. Germline V gene sequence: CDR1 SGHKS, CDR2 YYEKEE (reference sequence). This CDR3 has 16 residues. CDR3 sequence reads: CASSLAVVSGGRGYTF. CDR3 DNA: TGTGCCAGCAGCTTGGCCGTCGTCTCTGGCGGACGGGGCTACACCTTC.

The chain has TRBV12-3 or TRBV12-4 and TRBJ2-5; 9 positions match TRBD2. CDR3 length: 14 amino acids. V dropped 5 bases and J dropped 4; count of bases not matched to a gene: 5. The CDR3 DNA reads as TGTGCCAGCAGTCCAGGCGGGGGGGGAGAGACCCAGTACTTC. Its protein product is CASSPGGGGETQYF.

This clonotype has at least ten counts. The DNA for the CDR3 is TGTGCCAGTAGGCAGGGGCAGAATCAGCCCCAGCATTTT. Translating it yields CASRQGQNQPQHF. The chain recombines TRBV27 with TRBJ1-5; possibly TRBD1 for D (6 bases). Germline lookup yields CDR1 MNHEY and CDR2 SMNVEV (reference sequence). V dropped 9 bases and J dropped 4 bases, with 13 bases sitting between them. The CDR3 extends over 13 amino acids.

This clonotype came up many times. V gene TRBV30 combines with J gene TRBJ1-1, with D maybe TRBD1 (5 bases). The CDR3 sequence is 14 residues long. Trimming took 0 bases from V and 5 from J, leaving 13 bases between them. Germline V gene lookup returns CDR1 GTSNPN and CDR2 SVGIG (reference sequence). The CDR3 DNA sequence: TGTGCCTGGAGTGTAGGGGCGGGCGGGACTGAAGCTTTCTTT. Translated: CAWSVGAGGTEAFF.

This clonotype was picked up many times. The chain couples TRBV10-2 to TRBJ1-2; TRBD1 is a possible D gene (6 bases). CDR3 length: 14 amino acids. Per the germline V gene, CDR1 is WSHSY and CDR2 is SAAADI. V was clipped by 6 bases and J by 3 bases, with 14 bases between them. The CDR3 DNA is TGCGCCAGCAGACAGGGAGTTGATCACTATGGCTACACCTTC. This codes for CASRQGVDHYGYTF.